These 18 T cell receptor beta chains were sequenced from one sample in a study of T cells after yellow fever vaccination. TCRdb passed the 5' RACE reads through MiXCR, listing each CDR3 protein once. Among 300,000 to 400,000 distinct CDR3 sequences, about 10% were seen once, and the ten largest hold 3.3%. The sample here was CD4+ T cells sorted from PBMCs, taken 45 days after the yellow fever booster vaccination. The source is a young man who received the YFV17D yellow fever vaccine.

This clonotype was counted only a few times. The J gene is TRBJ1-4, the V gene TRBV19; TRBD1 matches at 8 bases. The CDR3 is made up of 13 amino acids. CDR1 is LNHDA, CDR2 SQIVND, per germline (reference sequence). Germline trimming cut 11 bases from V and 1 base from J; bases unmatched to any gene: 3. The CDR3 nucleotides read TGTGCCGGGGACAGGCTAACTAATGAAAAACTGTTTTTT. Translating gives CAGDRLTNEKLFF.

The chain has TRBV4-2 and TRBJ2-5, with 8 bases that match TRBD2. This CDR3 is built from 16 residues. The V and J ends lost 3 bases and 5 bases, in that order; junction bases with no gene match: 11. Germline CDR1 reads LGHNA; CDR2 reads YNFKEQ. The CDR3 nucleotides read TGTGCCAGCAGCCACGCCCCGGGGGGGTGGGGGGAGACCCAGTACTTC. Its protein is CASSHAPGGWGETQYF.

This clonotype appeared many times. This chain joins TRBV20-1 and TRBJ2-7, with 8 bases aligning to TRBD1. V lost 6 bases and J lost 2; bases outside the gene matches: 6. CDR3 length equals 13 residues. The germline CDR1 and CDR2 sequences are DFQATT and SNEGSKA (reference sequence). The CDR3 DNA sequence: TGCAGTGCCGTGGACAGGGCCACCTACGAGCAGTACGTC. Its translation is CSAVDRATYEQYV.

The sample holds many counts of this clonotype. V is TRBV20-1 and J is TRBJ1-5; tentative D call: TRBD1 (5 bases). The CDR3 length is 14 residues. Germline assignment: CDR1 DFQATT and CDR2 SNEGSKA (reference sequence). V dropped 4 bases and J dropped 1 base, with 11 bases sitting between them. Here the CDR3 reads CSATSGGSNQPQHF. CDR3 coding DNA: TGCAGTGCTACCTCGGGGGGGAGCAATCAGCCCCAGCATTTT.

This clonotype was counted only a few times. In DNA, the CDR3 is TGCGCCAGCAGCCCGGGGGCTAGCGGGAGGTTATACAATGAGCAGTTCTTC. Amino acids: CASSPGASGRLYNEQFF. The chain is built from TRBV5-1 and TRBJ2-1; the match to TRBD2 covers 11 bases. The CDR3 totals 17 residues. Germline CDR1 SGHRS, CDR2 YFSETQ. J lost 4 bases, V lost 4 bases, and 10 bases had no gene match.

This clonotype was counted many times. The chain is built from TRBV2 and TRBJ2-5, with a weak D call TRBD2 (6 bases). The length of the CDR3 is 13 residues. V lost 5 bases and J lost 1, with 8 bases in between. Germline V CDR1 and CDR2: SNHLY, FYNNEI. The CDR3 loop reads CASSKEGQETQYF. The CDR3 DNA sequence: TGTGCCAGCAGTAAGGAGGGCCAAGAGACCCAGTACTTC.

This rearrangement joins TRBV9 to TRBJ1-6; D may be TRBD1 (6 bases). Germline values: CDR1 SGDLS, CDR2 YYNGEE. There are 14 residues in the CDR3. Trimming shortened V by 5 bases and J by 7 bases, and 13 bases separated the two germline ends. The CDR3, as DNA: TGTGCCAGCAGTTCGGACAGAGTAAATTCACCCCTCCACTTT. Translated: CASSSDRVNSPLHF.

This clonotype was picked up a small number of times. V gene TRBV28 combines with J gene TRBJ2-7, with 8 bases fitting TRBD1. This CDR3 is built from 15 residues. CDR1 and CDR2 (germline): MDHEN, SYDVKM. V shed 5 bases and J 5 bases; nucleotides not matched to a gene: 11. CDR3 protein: CASSDGQGVLDEQYV. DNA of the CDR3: TGTGCCAGCAGTGACGGACAGGGAGTTTTGGACGAGCAGTACGTC.

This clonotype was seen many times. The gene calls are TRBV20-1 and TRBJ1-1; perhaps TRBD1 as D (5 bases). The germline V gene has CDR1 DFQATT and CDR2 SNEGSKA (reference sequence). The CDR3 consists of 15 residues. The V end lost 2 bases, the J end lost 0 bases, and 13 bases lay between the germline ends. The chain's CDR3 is CSARPGLGLNTEAFF. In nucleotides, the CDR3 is TGCAGTGCTAGACCAGGCCTGGGACTGAACACTGAAGCTTTCTTT.

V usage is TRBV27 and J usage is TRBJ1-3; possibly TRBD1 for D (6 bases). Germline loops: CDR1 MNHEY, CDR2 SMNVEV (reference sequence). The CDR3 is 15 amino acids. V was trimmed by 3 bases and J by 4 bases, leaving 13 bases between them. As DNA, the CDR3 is TGTGCCAGCAGTTTTCAGGGGCCGGGGGGAAACACCATATATTTT. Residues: CASSFQGPGGNTIYF.

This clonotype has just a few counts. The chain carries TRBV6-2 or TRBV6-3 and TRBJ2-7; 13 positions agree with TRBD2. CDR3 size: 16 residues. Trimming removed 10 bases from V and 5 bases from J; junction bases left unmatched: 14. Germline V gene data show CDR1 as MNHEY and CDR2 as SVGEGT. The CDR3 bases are TGTGCCACTGAGACTAGCGGGGGGCCTAGGAACCACGAGCAGTACGTC. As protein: CATETSGGPRNHEQYV.

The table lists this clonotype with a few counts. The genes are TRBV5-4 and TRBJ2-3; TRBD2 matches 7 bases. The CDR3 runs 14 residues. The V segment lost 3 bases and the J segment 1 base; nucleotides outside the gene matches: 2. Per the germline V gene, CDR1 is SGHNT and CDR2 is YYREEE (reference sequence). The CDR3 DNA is TGTGCCAGCAGCTCACGGGGGGGCACAGATACGCAGTATTTT. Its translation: CASSSRGGTDTQYF.

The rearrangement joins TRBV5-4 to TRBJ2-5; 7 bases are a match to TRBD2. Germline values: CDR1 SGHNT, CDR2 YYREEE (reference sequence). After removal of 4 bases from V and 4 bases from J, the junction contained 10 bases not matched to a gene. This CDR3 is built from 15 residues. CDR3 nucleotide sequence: TGTGCCAGCAGCGCCAAGCGGGGTGAAGGAGAGACCCAGTACTTC. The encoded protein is CASSAKRGEGETQYF.

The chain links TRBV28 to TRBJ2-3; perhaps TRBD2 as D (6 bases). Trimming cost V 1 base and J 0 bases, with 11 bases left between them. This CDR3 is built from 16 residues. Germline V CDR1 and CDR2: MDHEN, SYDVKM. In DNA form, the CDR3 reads TGTGCCAGCAGTTTATCGGGACTCACTAGCACAGATACGCAGTATTTT. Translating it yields CASSLSGLTSTDTQYF. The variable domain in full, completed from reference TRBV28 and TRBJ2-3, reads DVKVTQSSRYLVKRTGEKVFLECVQDMDHENMFWYRQDPGLGLRLIYFSYDVKMKEKGDIPEGYSVSREKKERFSLILESASTNQTSMYLCASSLSGLTSTDTQYFGPGTRLTVL.

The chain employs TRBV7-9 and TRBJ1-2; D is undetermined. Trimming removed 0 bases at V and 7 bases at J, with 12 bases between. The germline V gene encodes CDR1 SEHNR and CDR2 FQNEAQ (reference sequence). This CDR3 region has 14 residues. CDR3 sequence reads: CASSLAVDTVGYTF. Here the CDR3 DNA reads TGTGCCAGCAGCTTAGCCGTCGATACCGTTGGCTACACCTTC.

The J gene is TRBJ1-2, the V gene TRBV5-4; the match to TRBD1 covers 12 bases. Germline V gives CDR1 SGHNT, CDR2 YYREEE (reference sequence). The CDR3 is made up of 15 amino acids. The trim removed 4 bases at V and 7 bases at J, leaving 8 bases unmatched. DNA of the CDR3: TGTGCCAGCAGCCCCCGGGACAGGGGGCAAGTTGGCTACACCTTC. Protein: CASSPRDRGQVGYTF.

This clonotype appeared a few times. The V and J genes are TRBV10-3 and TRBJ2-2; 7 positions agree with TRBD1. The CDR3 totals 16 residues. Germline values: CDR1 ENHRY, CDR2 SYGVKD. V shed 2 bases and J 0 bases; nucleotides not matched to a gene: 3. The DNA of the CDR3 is TGTGCCATCAGTGAGCCGACAGGGACGAACACCGGGGAGCTGTTTTTT. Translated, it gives CAISEPTGTNTGELFF.

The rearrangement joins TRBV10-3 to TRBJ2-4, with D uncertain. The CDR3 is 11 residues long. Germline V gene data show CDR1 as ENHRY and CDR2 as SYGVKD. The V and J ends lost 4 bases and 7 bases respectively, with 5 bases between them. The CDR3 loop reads CAISVGNIQYF. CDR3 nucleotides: TGTGCCATCAGTGTAGGGAACATTCAGTACTTC.